The present T cell receptor (beta chain) was sequenced within a study of blood T cells in healthy people across ages. Study-wide findings and caveats: Higher diversity and more naive CD4+ cells were features of long-lived donors, compared to aged donors.

With respect to this clonotype: Its antigen is not known.

Using a J-beta primer mix together with a sample-barcoded 5' primer, a second PCR was run for about 6 to 12 cycles. Tagging of each cDNA molecule was performed by a template-switch adaptor with 12 random nucleotides. Sequencing yielded, for each sample, at least 2.5 million paired-end reads carrying CDR3. TCRdb itself ran the 5' RACE reads through MiXCR, one entry per CDR3 protein. The profile shows 1.5 million or so distinct CDR3 sequences, 42% of them singletons. Trimming removed 2 bases at V and 4 bases at J, with 21 bases between. The CDR3 extends over 17 amino acids. CDR1 and CDR2 (germline): SGHRS, YFSETQ.

V is TRBV5-1 and J is TRBJ1-2, with a possible D match to TRBD1 (5 bases). The source of this sequence is a woman aged 18-29 years in good health. The specimen was blood. The CDR3: CASSFLTGTLWFYGYTF. In DNA form, the CDR3 reads TGCGCCAGCAGCTTCCTAACCGGGACGCTCTGGTTCTATGGCTACACCTTC.